Reported below is one T cell receptor beta chain. Its target is unknown. This sample is drawn from a study of CD8+ T cells in alopecia areata. At the level of the study: Treated patients received oral tofacitinib, 5 to 10 mg twice daily. Once tofacitinib had been taken for 6 to 18 months, 6 months off drug followed. Notes on the study in general: Besides other cells, scalp samples also yield sequences of resident alphabeta T cells from normal skin. Although TCR sharing was seen in mice, sharing across patients was less clear, possibly for HLA-related reasons.

Sequencing templates came from extracted RNA that was reverse transcribed into cDNA. TCRdb's table, derived via immunoSEQ multiplex PCR, lists solely in-frame clones and lacks some. The sample lists 9,000 or so clones, 65% to 80% seen once, with approximately 16% in the top ten. From alopecia areata patients, lesional scalp punch biopsies and peripheral blood were collected. The TCR originated in a human donor with alopecia areata. Sequencing used skin.

CDR3 region: CASSAPFTDTQYF. CDR3 coding DNA: TGTGCCAGCAGTGCCCCCTTCACAGATACGCAGTATTTT. J is TRBJ2-3 and V is TRBV2; the D is unclear. Germline loops: CDR1 SNHLY, CDR2 FYNNEI. Trimming removed 4 bases from V and 2 bases from J, with 7 bases in between. There are 13 residues in the CDR3.